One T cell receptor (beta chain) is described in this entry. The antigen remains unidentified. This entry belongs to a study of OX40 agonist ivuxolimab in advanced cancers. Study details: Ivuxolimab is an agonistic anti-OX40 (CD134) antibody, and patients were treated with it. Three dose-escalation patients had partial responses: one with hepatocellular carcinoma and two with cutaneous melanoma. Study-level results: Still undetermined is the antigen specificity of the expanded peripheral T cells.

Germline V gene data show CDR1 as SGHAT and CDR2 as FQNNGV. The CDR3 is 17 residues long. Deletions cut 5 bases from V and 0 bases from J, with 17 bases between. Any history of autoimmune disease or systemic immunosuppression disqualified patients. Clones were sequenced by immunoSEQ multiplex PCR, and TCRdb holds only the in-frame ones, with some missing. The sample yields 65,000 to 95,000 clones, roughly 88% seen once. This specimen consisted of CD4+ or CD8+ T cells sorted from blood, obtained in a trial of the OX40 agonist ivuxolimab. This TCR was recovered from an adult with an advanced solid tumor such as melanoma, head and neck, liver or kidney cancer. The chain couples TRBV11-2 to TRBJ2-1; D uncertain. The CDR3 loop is CASSPRLRPSSYNEQFF. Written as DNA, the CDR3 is TGTGCCAGCAGCCCGCGACTGCGGCCGAGCTCCTACAATGAGCAGTTCTTC. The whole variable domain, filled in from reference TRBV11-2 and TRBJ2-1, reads EAGVAQSPRYKIIEKRQSVAFWCNPISGHATLYWYQQILGQGPKLLIQFQNNGVVDDSQLPKDRFSAERLKGVDSTLKIQPAKLEDSAVYLCASSPRLRPSSYNEQFFGPGTRLTVL.